This TCR beta chain was identified during a study of T cells in Graves' hyperthyroidism and ophthalmopathy. Study outcomes and limitations: Most expanded thyroid clonotypes above 0.001 also appeared in blood.

Not enrolled were patients with uncontrolled infection, other autoimmune disease, pregnancy or lactation. Diagnoses used clinical symptoms, serum thyroxine and TRAb, thyroid ultrasound and orbital computed tomography. Amplified regions were TCR beta CDR3 sequences from RNA transcripts. The HTBI set primed first-round TCR CDR3 RT-PCR. TCRdb re-called the multiplex PCR reads with MiXCR, one entry per CDR3 protein. Among hundreds of thousands of distinct CDR3 sequences listed, about 45% were seen once. Germline V gene lookup returns CDR1 DFQATT and CDR2 SNEGSKA (reference sequence). The CDR3 consists of 13 residues. This clonotype showed up many times. The antigen is not known.

The receptor's source is an adult man with Graves' disease, either hyperthyroidism or ophthalmopathy (not recorded which). The V gene is TRBV20-1, the J gene TRBJ1-1; the match to TRBD1 covers 7 bases. Sequenced sample: peripheral blood or thyroid tissue (not recorded which). CDR3: CSANRGGNTEAFF. The CDR3 DNA reads as TGCAGCGCCAACAGGGGTGGAAACACTGAAGCTTTCTTT.